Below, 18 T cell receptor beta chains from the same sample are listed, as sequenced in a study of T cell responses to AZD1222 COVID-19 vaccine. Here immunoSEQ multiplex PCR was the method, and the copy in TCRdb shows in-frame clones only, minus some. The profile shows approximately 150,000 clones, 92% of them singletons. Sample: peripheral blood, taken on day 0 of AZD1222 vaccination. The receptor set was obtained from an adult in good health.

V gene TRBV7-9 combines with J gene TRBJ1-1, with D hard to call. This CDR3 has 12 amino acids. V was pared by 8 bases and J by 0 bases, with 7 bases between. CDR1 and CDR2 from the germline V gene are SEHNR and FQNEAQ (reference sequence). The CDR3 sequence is CASGRVNTEAFF. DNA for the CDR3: TGTGCCAGCGGCCGAGTGAACACTGAAGCTTTCTTT.

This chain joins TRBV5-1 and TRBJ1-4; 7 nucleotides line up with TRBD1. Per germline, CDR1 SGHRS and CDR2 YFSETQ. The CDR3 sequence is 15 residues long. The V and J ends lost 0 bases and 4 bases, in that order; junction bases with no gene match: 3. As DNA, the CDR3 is TGCGCCAGCAGCTTGGAGGGACAGCTTAATGAAAAACTGTTTTTT. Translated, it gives CASSLEGQLNEKLFF.

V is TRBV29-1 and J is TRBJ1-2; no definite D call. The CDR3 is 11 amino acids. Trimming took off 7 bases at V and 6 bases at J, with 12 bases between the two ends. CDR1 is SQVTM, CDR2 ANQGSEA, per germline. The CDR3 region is CSGGGSNGYTF. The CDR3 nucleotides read TGCAGCGGCGGAGGGTCCAATGGCTACACCTTC.

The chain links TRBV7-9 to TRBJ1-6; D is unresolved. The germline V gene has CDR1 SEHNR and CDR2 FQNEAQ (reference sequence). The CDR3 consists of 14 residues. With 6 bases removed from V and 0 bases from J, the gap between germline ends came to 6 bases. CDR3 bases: TGTGCCAGCAGTACCAGCTCCTATAATTCACCCCTCCACTTT. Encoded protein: CASSTSSYNSPLHF.

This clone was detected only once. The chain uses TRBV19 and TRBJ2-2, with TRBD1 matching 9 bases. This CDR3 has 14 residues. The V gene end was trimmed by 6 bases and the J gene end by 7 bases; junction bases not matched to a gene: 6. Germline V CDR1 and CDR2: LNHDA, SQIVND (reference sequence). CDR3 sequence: CASSTTGGIGELFF. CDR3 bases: TGTGCCAGTAGCACTACAGGGGGCATCGGGGAGCTGTTTTTT.

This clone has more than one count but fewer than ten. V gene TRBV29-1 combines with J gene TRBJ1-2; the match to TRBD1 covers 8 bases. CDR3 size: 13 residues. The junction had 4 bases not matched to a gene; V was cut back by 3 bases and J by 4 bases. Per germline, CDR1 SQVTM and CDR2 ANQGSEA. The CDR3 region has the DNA TGCAGCGTTGACAGGGGGCCGGGCTATGGCTACACCTTC. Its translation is CSVDRGPGYGYTF.

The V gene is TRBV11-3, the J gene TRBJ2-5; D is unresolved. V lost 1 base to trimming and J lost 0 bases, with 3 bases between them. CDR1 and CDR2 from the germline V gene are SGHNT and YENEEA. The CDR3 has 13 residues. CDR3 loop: CASSLGHQETQYF. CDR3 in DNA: TGTGCCAGCAGCTTAGGGCACCAAGAGACCCAGTACTTC.

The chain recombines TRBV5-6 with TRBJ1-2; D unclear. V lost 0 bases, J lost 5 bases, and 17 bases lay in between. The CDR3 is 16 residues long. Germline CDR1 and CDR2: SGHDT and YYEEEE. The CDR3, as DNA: TGTGCCAGCAGCTTGGGGGAGGGCCCCCGGGGTTATGGCTACACCTTC. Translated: CASSLGEGPRGYGYTF.

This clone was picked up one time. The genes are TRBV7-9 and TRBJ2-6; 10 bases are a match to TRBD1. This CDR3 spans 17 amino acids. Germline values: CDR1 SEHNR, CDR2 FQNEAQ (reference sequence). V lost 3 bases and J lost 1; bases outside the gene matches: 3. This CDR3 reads CASSLGQGHSGANVLTF. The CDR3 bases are TGTGCCAGCAGCTTGGGACAGGGGCATTCTGGGGCCAACGTCCTGACTTTC.

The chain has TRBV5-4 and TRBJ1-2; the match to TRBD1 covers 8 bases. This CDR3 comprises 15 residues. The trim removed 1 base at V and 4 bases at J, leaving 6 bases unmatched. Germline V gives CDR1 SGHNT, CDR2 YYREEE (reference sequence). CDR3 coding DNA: TGTGCCAGCAGCTTGCCCGGACAGGGAAGCTATGGCTACACCTTC. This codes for CASSLPGQGSYGYTF.

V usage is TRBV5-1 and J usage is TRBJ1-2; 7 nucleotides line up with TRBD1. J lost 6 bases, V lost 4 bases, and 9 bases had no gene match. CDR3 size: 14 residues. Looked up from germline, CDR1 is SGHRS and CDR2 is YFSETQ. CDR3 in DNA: TGCGCCAGCAGCGTTGACAGGGAACGTCATGGCTACACCTTC. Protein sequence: CASSVDRERHGYTF.

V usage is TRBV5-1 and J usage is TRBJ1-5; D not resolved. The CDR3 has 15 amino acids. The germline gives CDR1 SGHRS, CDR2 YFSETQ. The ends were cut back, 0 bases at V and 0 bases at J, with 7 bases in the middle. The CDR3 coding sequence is TGCGCCAGCAGCTTGGAAGGGAGTAGCAATCAGCCCCAGCATTTT. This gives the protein CASSLEGSSNQPQHF.

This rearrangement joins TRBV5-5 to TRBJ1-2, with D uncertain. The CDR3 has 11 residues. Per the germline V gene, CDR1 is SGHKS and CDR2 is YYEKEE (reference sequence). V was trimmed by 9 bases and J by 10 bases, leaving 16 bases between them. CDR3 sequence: CATTLDGTYTF. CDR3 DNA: TGTGCCACTACGCTCGACGGTACCTACACCTTC.

The CDR3 reads CASGIFSGNTIYF. DNA of the CDR3: TGTGCCAGTGGTATTTTCTCTGGAAACACCATATATTTT. The rearrangement joins TRBV12-3 or TRBV12-4 to TRBJ1-3, with D hard to call. The germline V and J ends were trimmed by 9 bases and 0 bases, with 9 bases remaining between them. CDR3 length equals 13 residues.

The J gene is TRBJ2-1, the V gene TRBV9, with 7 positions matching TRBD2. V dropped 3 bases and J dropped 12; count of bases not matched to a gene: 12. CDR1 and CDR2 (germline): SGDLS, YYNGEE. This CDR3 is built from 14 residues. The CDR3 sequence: CASSAEDNPGGQFF. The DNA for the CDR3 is TGTGCCAGCAGCGCCGAAGACAACCCGGGGGGGCAGTTCTTC.

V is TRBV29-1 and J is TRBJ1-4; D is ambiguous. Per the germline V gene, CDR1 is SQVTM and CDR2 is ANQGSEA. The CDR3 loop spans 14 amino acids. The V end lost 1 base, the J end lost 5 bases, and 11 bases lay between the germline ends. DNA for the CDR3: TGCAGCGTTGAAGGCGGTGCAGGCAATGAAAAACTGTTTTTT. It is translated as CSVEGGAGNEKLFF.

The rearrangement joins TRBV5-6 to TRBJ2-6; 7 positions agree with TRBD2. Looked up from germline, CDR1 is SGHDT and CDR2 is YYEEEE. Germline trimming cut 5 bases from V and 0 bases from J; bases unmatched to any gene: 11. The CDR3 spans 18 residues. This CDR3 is CASSGGRERSSGANVLTF. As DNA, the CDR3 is TGTGCCAGCAGTGGCGGGCGGGAGAGATCCTCTGGGGCCAACGTCCTGACTTTC.

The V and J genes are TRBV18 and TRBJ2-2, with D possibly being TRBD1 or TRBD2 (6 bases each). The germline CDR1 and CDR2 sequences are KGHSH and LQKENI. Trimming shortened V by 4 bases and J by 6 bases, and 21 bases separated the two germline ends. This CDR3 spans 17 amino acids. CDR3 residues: CASSRLSNGGLAGELFF. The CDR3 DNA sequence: TGTGCCAGCTCACGGCTCTCTAACGGGGGCTTGGCCGGGGAGCTGTTTTTT.